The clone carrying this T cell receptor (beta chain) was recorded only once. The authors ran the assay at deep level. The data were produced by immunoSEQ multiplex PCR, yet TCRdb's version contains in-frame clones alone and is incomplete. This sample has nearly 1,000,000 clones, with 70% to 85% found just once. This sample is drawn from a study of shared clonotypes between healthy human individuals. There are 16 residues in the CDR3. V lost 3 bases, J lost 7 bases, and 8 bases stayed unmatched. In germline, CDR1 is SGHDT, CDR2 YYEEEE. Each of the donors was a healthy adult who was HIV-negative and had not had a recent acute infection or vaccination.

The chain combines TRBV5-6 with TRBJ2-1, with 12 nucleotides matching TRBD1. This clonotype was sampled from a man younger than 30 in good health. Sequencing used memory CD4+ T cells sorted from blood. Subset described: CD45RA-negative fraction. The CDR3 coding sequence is TGTGCCAGCAGCTCTTATGGGACAGGGGGCTGGAATGAGCAGTTCTTC. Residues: CASSSYGTGGWNEQFF.